These T cell receptor beta chains were read from a single sample in a study of blood T cell repertoires in COVID-19. Some clones are missing from TCRdb's copy, which holds only in-frame ones; the method was immunoSEQ multiplex PCR. The sample carries roughly 77,000 clones, about four fifths recorded once. Sample: peripheral blood. These receptors were collected from a man in his 60s with COVID-19, enrolled during active disease. The CDR3 runs from the conserved cysteine through the conserved F or W. The D gene is left open where the match is weak. Some rows have no size entry. The others give once, few or many, or a class for an expanded clone.

j_call: TRBJ2-6
d_call: TRBD1
clone_size: .
v_call: TRBV18
cdr3_nt: TGTGCCAGCTCACCACGAGACAGGGTTGGAACTGGGGCCAACGTCCTGACTTTC
cdr3_aa: CASSPRDRVGTGANVLTF

j_call: TRBJ2-6
d_call: .
clone_size: .
v_call: TRBV7-9
cdr3_nt: TGTGCCAGCACCCTCGCTGGGGCCAACGTCCTGACTTTC
cdr3_aa: CASTLAGANVLTF

j_call: TRBJ1-6
d_call: .
clone_size: .
v_call: TRBV30
cdr3_nt: TGTGCCTGGGACAAACAGTCACCCCTCCACTTT
cdr3_aa: CAWDKQSPLHF

j_call: TRBJ1-6
d_call: TRBD1
clone_size: .
v_call: TRBV4-1
cdr3_nt: TGCGCCAGCAGCCAGTCGGGACAGGGTGGGTCACCCCTCCACTTT
cdr3_aa: CASSQSGQGGSPLHF

j_call: TRBJ2-1
d_call: TRBD1
clone_size: once
v_call: TRBV28
cdr3_nt: TGTGCCAGCAGTTTCGCCCTACCGGGACAGGGGGCTAATGAGCAGTTCTTC
cdr3_aa: CASSFALPGQGANEQFF

j_call: TRBJ2-4
d_call: TRBD2
clone_size: .
v_call: TRBV5-4
cdr3_nt: TGTGCCAGCAGCTTGTTGGAGCGGGAGGGCCTAAACTTC
cdr3_aa: CASSLLEREGLNF

j_call: TRBJ2-1
d_call: TRBD2
clone_size: .
v_call: TRBV5-4
cdr3_nt: TGTGCCAGCAGCTCAAGATCGGGGGAGGGCGCACAAAATGAGCAGTTCTTC
cdr3_aa: CASSSRSGEGAQNEQFF

j_call: TRBJ2-5
d_call: .
clone_size: .
v_call: TRBV11-2
cdr3_nt: TGTGCCAGCAGCCCCGGGGTCGACGAGACCCAGTACTTC
cdr3_aa: CASSPGVDETQYF

j_call: TRBJ2-1
d_call: .
clone_size: .
v_call: TRBV7-6
cdr3_nt: TGTGCCAGCAGCTACACAGGGGGGGTTTACAATGAGCAGTTCTTC
cdr3_aa: CASSYTGGVYNEQFF

j_call: TRBJ2-3
d_call: TRBD1
clone_size: .
v_call: TRBV18
cdr3_nt: TGTGCCAGCTCACTACAGGGGGCGAATGCAGATACGCAGTATTTT
cdr3_aa: CASSLQGANADTQYF

j_call: TRBJ2-1
d_call: TRBD2
clone_size: .
v_call: TRBV12-5
cdr3_nt: TGTGCTAGAAAGTCCGGGACTAGCGGGTTTAGCTCCTACAATGAGCAGTTCTTC
cdr3_aa: CARKSGTSGFSSYNEQFF

j_call: TRBJ2-3
d_call: TRBD2
clone_size: .
v_call: TRBV6-5
cdr3_nt: TGTGCCAGCAAATCCTTAGCGGGCTCCACAGATACGCAGTATTTT
cdr3_aa: CASKSLAGSTDTQYF

j_call: TRBJ1-1
d_call: TRBD1
clone_size: .
v_call: TRBV5-6
cdr3_nt: TGTGCCAGCAGCTTTACAGGGGTTAACACTGAAGCTTTCTTT
cdr3_aa: CASSFTGVNTEAFF

j_call: TRBJ1-2
d_call: TRBD1
clone_size: once
v_call: TRBV2
cdr3_nt: TGTGCCAGCAGTGATGTCAGGGGGCCCGGCTACACCTTC
cdr3_aa: CASSDVRGPGYTF

j_call: TRBJ1-6
d_call: .
clone_size: few
v_call: TRBV2
cdr3_nt: TGTGCCAGCAATGGAGGAGCATTCTATAATTCACCCCTCCACTTT
cdr3_aa: CASNGGAFYNSPLHF

j_call: TRBJ2-5
d_call: TRBD1
clone_size: .
v_call: TRBV5-1
cdr3_nt: TGCGCCAGCAGCGACGGGACAGGGGACGATTTCCAAGAGACCCAGTACTTC
cdr3_aa: CASSDGTGDDFQETQYF

j_call: TRBJ1-4
d_call: .
clone_size: .
v_call: TRBV5-1
cdr3_nt: TGCGCCAGCAGCTTGGCCGTCAGGCGAGGAGGCGCAACTAATGAAAAACTGTTTTTT
cdr3_aa: CASSLAVRRGGATNEKLFF

j_call: TRBJ2-1
d_call: TRBD2
clone_size: .
v_call: TRBV4-2
cdr3_nt: TGTGCCAGCAGCCAAGCACAGGCGGGGGGACTCTGGGAGCAGTTCTTC
cdr3_aa: CASSQAQAGGLWEQFF

j_call: TRBJ2-7
d_call: .
clone_size: many
v_call: TRBV16
cdr3_nt: TGTGCCAGCAGTTTAGACAGCTCCTACGAGCAGTACTTC
cdr3_aa: CASSLDSSYEQYF

j_call: TRBJ1-4
d_call: .
clone_size: few
v_call: TRBV29-1
cdr3_nt: TGCAGCGCACAGGGTTGGTCTAATGAAAAACTGTTTTTT
cdr3_aa: CSAQGWSNEKLFF

j_call: TRBJ1-2
d_call: .
clone_size: .
v_call: TRBV5-6
cdr3_nt: TGTGCCAGCAGCGCCGGACTGGGTGGCTACACCTTC
cdr3_aa: CASSAGLGGYTF

j_call: TRBJ2-6
d_call: .
clone_size: .
v_call: TRBV5-6
cdr3_nt: TGTGCCAGCAGCTCATCGGGAACCGCGGGGGCCAACGTCCTGACTTTC
cdr3_aa: CASSSSGTAGANVLTF

j_call: TRBJ2-3
d_call: .
clone_size: .
v_call: TRBV28
cdr3_nt: TGTGCCAGCAGATACAGGGCCGGAGATACGCAGTATTTT
cdr3_aa: CASRYRAGDTQYF

j_call: TRBJ2-3
d_call: TRBD2
clone_size: .
v_call: TRBV5-5
cdr3_nt: TGTGCCAGCAGACTCCGGGGGGGCCGGGCCACAGATACGCAGTATTTT
cdr3_aa: CASRLRGGRATDTQYF

j_call: TRBJ2-3
d_call: TRBD1
clone_size: few
v_call: TRBV7-9
cdr3_nt: TGTGCCACCGCCCAGAAGGACAGGGCCAAGGATACGCAGTATTTT
cdr3_aa: CATAQKDRAKDTQYF

j_call: TRBJ2-7
d_call: TRBD2
clone_size: .
v_call: TRBV5-1
cdr3_nt: TGCGCCAGCAGTCGACAACTAGCGGTCGAGCAAGCCCACGAGCAGTACTTC
cdr3_aa: CASSRQLAVEQAHEQYF

j_call: TRBJ1-6
d_call: .
clone_size: .
v_call: TRBV7-2
cdr3_nt: TGTGCCAGCAGCTTAGGAACGACAGTATCACCCCTCCACTTT
cdr3_aa: CASSLGTTVSPLHF

j_call: TRBJ1-2
d_call: .
clone_size: once
v_call: TRBV5-1
cdr3_nt: TGCGCCAGCAGCTTGGATGGCGGGGGCTATGGCTACACCTTC
cdr3_aa: CASSLDGGGYGYTF

j_call: TRBJ2-2
d_call: .
clone_size: once
v_call: TRBV5-1
cdr3_nt: TGCGCCAGCACTAAAGGAGGGGTTCTGAACACCGGGGAGCTGTTTTTT
cdr3_aa: CASTKGGVLNTGELFF

j_call: TRBJ2-3
d_call: .
clone_size: once
v_call: TRBV4-2
cdr3_nt: TGTGCCAGCAGCCAAGATGGGGCGTACACAGATACGCAGTATTTT
cdr3_aa: CASSQDGAYTDTQYF

j_call: TRBJ2-2
d_call: TRBD1
clone_size: .
v_call: TRBV15
cdr3_nt: TGTGCCACCAGCAGAGAACCGGGACAGGGGAAAGGGGAGCTGTTTTTT
cdr3_aa: CATSREPGQGKGELFF

j_call: TRBJ2-5
d_call: TRBD2
clone_size: .
v_call: TRBV18
cdr3_nt: TGTGCCAGCTCACCACCTAGCGGGAAGGAGACCCAGTACTTC
cdr3_aa: CASSPPSGKETQYF

j_call: TRBJ2-2
d_call: TRBD1
clone_size: .
v_call: TRBV2
cdr3_nt: TGTGCCAGCAGGGACAGGGTGGACACCGGGGAGCTGTTTTTT
cdr3_aa: CASRDRVDTGELFF

j_call: TRBJ2-5
d_call: .
clone_size: .
v_call: TRBV3-1/TRBV3-2
cdr3_nt: TGTGCCAGCAGCTTTCATTCCGGGGAGGAGACCCAGTACTTC
cdr3_aa: CASSFHSGEETQYF

j_call: TRBJ2-7
d_call: .
clone_size: .
v_call: TRBV3-1/TRBV3-2
cdr3_nt: TGTGCCAGCAGCCGAGGGCAGCCTCCAGTGGAACAGTACTTC
cdr3_aa: CASSRGQPPVEQYF

j_call: TRBJ2-5
d_call: TRBD1
clone_size: .
v_call: TRBV19
cdr3_nt: TGTGCCAGTACCCCGGACAGGGAATGGGAGACCCAGTACTTC
cdr3_aa: CASTPDREWETQYF

j_call: TRBJ2-3
d_call: TRBD2
clone_size: many
v_call: TRBV29-1
cdr3_nt: TGCAGCGTTGCAGCGGGAGTATCTGATACGCAGTATTTT
cdr3_aa: CSVAAGVSDTQYF

j_call: TRBJ2-3
d_call: TRBD1
clone_size: .
v_call: TRBV2
cdr3_nt: TGTGCCAGCAATATGGGACAGGGGGCAGATACGCAGTATTTT
cdr3_aa: CASNMGQGADTQYF

j_call: TRBJ2-3
d_call: .
clone_size: .
v_call: TRBV9
cdr3_nt: TGTGCCAGCAGCGTCCAGGAACGCACAGATACGCAGTATTTT
cdr3_aa: CASSVQERTDTQYF

j_call: TRBJ2-1
d_call: .
clone_size: .
v_call: TRBV20-1
cdr3_nt: TGCAGTGTGCAGGGGGGTGGTGAGCAGTTCTTC
cdr3_aa: CSVQGGGEQFF

j_call: TRBJ2-3
d_call: TRBD2
clone_size: .
v_call: TRBV5-1
cdr3_nt: TGCGCCAGCAGCAACCGACTAGCGGGAATCACAGATACGCAGTATTTT
cdr3_aa: CASSNRLAGITDTQYF

j_call: TRBJ1-2
d_call: .
clone_size: .
v_call: TRBV3-1/TRBV3-2
cdr3_nt: TGTGCCAGCAGCACGGGGGGGGGCCCCGGCTACACCTTC
cdr3_aa: CASSTGGGPGYTF

j_call: TRBJ2-1
d_call: .
clone_size: .
v_call: TRBV29-1
cdr3_nt: TGCAGCGTTGACGGGAGCTCCTACAATGAGCAGTTCTTC
cdr3_aa: CSVDGSSYNEQFF

j_call: TRBJ2-7
d_call: .
clone_size: once
v_call: TRBV6-5
cdr3_nt: TGTGCCAGCAGCAAAAAATCACAGGACCACGAGCAGTACTTC
cdr3_aa: CASSKKSQDHEQYF